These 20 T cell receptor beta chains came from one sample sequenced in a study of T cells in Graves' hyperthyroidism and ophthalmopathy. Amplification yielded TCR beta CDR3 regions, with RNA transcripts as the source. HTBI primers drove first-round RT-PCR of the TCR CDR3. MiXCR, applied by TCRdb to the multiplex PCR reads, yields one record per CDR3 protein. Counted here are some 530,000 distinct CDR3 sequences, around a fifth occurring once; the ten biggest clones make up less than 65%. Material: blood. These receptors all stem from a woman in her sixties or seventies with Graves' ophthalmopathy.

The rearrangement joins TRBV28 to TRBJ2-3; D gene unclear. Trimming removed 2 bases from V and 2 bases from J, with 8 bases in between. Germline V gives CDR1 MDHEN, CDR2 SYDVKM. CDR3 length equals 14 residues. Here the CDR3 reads CASSLEYSTDTQYF. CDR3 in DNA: TGTGCCAGCAGTTTAGAATACTCCACAGATACGCAGTATTTT. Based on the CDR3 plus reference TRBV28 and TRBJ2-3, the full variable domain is DVKVTQSSRYLVKRTGEKVFLECVQDMDHENMFWYRQDPGLGLRLIYFSYDVKMKEKGDIPEGYSVSREKKERFSLILESASTNQTSMYLCASSLEYSTDTQYFGPGTRLTVL.

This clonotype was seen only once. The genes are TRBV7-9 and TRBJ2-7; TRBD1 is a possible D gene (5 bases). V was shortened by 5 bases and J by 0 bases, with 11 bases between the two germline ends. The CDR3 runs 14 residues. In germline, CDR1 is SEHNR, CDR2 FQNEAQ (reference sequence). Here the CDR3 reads CASSPTEFSYEQYF. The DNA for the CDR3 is TGTGCCAGCAGCCCGACAGAATTCTCCTACGAGCAGTACTTC.

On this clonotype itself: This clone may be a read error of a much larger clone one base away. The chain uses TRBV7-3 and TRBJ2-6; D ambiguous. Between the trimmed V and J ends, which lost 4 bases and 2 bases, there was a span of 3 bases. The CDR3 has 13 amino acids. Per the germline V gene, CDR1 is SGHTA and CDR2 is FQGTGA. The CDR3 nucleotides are TGTGCCAGCAGCTCCCCTGGGGCCAACGTCCTGACTTTC. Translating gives CASSSPGANVLTF.

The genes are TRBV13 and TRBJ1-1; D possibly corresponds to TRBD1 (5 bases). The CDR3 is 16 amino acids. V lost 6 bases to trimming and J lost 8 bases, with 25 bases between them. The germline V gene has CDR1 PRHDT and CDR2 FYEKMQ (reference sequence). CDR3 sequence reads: CASRYGHDSIYGEAFF. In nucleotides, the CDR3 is TGTGCCAGCAGATACGGACATGACAGTATTTATGGAGAAGCTTTCTTT. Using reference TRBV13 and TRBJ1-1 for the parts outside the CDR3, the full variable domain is AAGVIQSPRHLIKEKRETATLKCYPIPRHDTVYWYQQGPGQDPQFLISFYEKMQSDKGSIPDRFSAQQFSDYHSELNMSSLELGDSALYFCASRYGHDSIYGEAFFGQGTRLTVV.

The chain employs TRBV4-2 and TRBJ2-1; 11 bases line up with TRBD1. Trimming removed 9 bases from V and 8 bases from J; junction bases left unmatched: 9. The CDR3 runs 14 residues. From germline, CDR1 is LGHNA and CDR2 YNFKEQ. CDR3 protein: CASARGTGGYEQFF. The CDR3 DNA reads TGTGCCAGTGCTCGAGGGACAGGGGGTTATGAGCAGTTCTTC.

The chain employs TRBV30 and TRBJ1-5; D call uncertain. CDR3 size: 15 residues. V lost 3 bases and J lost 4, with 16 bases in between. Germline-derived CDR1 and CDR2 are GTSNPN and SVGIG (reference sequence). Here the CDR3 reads CAWSPRLTGNQPQHF. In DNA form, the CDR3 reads TGTGCCTGGAGCCCAAGGCTCACGGGGAATCAGCCCCAGCATTTT.

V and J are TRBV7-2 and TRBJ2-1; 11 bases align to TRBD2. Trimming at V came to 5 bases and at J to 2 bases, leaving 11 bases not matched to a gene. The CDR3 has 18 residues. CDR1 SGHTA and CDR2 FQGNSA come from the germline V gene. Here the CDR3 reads CASSGHFSGRAAYNEQFF. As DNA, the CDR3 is TGTGCCAGCAGCGGCCACTTTAGCGGGAGGGCCGCCTACAATGAGCAGTTCTTC.

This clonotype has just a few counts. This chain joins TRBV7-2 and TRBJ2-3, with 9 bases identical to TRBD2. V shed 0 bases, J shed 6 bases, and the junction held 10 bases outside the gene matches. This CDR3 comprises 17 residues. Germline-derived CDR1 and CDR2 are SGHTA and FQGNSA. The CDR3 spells CASSLAGREGLGDTQYF. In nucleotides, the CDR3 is TGTGCCAGCAGCTTAGCCGGGCGGGAGGGCCTTGGTGATACGCAGTATTTT.

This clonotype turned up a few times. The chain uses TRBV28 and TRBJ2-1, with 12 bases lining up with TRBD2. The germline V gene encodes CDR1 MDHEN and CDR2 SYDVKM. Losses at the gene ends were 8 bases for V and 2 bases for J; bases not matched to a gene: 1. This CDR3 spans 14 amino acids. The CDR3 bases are TGTGCCAGCGGACTAGCGGGAACCTACAATGAGCAGTTCTTC. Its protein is CASGLAGTYNEQFF.

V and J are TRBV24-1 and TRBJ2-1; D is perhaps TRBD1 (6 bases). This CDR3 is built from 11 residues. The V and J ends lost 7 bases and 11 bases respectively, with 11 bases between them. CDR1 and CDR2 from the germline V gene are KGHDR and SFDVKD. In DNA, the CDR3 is TGTGCCACCAGGGAAGGACAGAAGCAGTTCTTC. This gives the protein CATREGQKQFF.

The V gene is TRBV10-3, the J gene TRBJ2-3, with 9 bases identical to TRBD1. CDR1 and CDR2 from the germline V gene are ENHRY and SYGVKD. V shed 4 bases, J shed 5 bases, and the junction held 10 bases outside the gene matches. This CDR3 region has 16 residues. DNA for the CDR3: TGTGCCATCAGTGGAGAAGGGACAGGGTTGAAAGATACGCAGTATTTT. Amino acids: CAISGEGTGLKDTQYF.

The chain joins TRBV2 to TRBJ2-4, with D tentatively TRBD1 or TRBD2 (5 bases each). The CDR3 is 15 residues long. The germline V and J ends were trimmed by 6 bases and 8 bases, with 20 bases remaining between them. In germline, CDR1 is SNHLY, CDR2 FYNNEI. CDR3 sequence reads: CASSSGRGGIDIQYF. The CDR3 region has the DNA TGTGCCAGCAGCTCGGGACGCGGTGGAATAGACATTCAGTACTTC.

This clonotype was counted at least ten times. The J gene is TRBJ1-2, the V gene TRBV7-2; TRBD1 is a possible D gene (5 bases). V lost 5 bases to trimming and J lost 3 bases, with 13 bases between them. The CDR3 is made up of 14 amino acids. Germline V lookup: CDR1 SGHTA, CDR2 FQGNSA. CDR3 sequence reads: CASSVTEGHYGYTF. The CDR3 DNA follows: TGTGCCAGCAGCGTGACAGAAGGGCACTATGGCTACACCTTC.

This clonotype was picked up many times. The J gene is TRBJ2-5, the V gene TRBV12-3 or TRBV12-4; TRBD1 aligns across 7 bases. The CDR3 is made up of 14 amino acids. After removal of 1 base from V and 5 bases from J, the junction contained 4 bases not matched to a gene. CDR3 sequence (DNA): TGTGCCAGCAGTTTAGGAGGGGGCGCGGAGACCCAGTACTTC. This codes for CASSLGGGAETQYF.

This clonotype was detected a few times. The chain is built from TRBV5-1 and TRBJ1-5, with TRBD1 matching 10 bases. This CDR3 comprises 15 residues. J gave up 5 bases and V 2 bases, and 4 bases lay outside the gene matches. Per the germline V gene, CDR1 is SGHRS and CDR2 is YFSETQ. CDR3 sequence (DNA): TGCGCCAGCAGCTTAACGACAGGGGGCTATCAGCCCCAGCATTTT. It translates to CASSLTTGGYQPQHF.

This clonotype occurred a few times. CDR3 nucleotide sequence: TGTGCCAGCAGCTTAGTGTTACTAGCGGGCCCGAGCTCCTACAATGAGCAGTTCTTC. It specifies CASSLVLLAGPSSYNEQFF. This sequence joins TRBV11-2 and TRBJ2-1; the match to TRBD2 covers 9 bases. Germline CDR1 is SGHAT and CDR2 is FQNNGV. The CDR3 extends over 19 amino acids. V lost 1 base and J lost 0; bases outside the gene matches: 10.

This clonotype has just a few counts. The CDR3 spells CASSVDFIGGNQPQHF. The CDR3 nucleotides read TGTGCCAGCAGTGTTGATTTCATCGGAGGTAATCAGCCCCAGCATTTT. The chain couples TRBV2 to TRBJ1-5, with D unresolved. CDR1 is SNHLY, CDR2 FYNNEI, per germline. V gave up 4 bases and J gave up 4 bases, with 17 bases separating them. The CDR3 is 16 amino acids.

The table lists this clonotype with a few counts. CDR3 bases: TGTGCCAGCTCACCTCCTAGCGGGAACCCCCGCTACAATGAGCAGTTCTTC. Amino acids: CASSPPSGNPRYNEQFF. The rearrangement joins TRBV18 to TRBJ2-1, with 9 bases aligning to TRBD2. The junction had 9 bases not matched to a gene; V was cut back by 3 bases and J by 3 bases. Germline CDR1 reads KGHSH; CDR2 reads LQKENI. CDR3 length equals 17 residues.

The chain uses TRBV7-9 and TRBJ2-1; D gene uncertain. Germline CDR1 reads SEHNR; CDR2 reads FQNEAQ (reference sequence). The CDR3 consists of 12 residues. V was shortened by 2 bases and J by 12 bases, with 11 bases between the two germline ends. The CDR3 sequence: CASSLMSGVQFF. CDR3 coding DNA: TGTGCCAGCAGCTTAATGTCCGGAGTGCAGTTCTTC.

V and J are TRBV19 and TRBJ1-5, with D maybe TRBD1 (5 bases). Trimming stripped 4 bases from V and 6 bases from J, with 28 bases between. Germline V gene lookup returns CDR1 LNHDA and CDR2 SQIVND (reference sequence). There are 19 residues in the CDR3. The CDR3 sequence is CASSTSDTGAQTWGQPQHF. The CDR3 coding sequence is TGTGCCAGTAGTACCTCGGACACCGGGGCCCAAACGTGGGGTCAGCCCCAGCATTTT.